This TCR beta chain comes out of a study of blood T cells in healthy people across ages. Points from the study as a whole: Using unsorted PBMCs precluded a conclusive naive versus antigen-experienced comparison. Donor CMV status, an unknown factor, possibly confounded changes in expanded clonotypes.

About this clonotype: The antigen remains undetermined.

Healthy Caucasian individuals from Russia aged roughly 6 to 100 served as donors. Roughly 10 milliliters of peripheral blood were drawn from each donor. Germline CDR1 DFQATT, CDR2 SNEGSKA (reference sequence). V shed 6 bases, J shed 12 bases, and the junction held 22 bases outside the gene matches. The CDR3 is 16 amino acids. For the second PCR, which ran for 7 to 11 cycles, a sample-barcoded 5' primer and a J-beta primer mix were used. TCRdb re-derived calls from the 5' RACE reads in MiXCR, one entry per CDR3 protein. This sample has 2 million or so distinct CDR3 sequences; 40% to 55% occur once, and the top ten carry over 2%.

This clonotype was obtained from a woman between 40 and 50 years old in good health. The specimen was blood. The chain combines TRBV20-1 with TRBJ2-1; the match to TRBD2 covers 8 bases. The CDR3 is CSAPRAGGQNNDVQFF. In nucleotides, the CDR3 is TGCAGTGCCCCGAGGGCGGGGGGCCAAAACAATGATGTGCAGTTCTTC.